One TCR beta chain is described in this entry. Antigen specificity is unknown. This entry is derived from a study of OX40 agonist ivuxolimab in advanced cancers. Study details: The treatment was a fully human IgG2 OX40 agonist, ivuxolimab. Partial responses were seen in three patients, one with hepatocellular carcinoma and two with cutaneous melanoma. Regarding the study as a whole: Nonresponders included some who also had low normalized T-cell clonal expansion.

TCRdb keeps only in-frame clones here, not all; method: immunoSEQ multiplex PCR. The sample shows 36,000 or so clones, less than 90% of them seen only once. In germline, CDR1 is WSHSY, CDR2 SAAADI. This CDR3 has 13 residues. V gave up 3 bases and J gave up 5 bases, with 10 bases separating them. This clonotype originated in an adult with an advanced solid tumor such as melanoma, head and neck, liver or kidney cancer. The chain couples TRBV10-2 to TRBJ1-1, with a possible D match to TRBD1 (5 bases). The sequenced sample was CD4+ or CD8+ T cells sorted from blood, obtained in a trial of the OX40 agonist ivuxolimab. The chain's CDR3 is CASSDPRQTEAFF. Written as DNA, the CDR3 is TGCGCCAGCAGTGATCCAAGACAGACTGAAGCTTTCTTT.